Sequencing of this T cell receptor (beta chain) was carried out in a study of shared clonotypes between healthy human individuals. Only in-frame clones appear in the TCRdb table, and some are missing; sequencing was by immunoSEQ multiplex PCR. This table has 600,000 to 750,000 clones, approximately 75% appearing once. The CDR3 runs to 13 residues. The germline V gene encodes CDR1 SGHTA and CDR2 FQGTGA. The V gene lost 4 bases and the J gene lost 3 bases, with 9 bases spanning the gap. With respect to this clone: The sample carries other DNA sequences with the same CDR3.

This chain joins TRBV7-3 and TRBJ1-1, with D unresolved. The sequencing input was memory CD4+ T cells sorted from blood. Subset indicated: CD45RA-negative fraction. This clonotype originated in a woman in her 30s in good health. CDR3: CASSSQRDTEAFF. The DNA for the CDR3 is TGTGCCAGCAGCTCCCAGAGGGACACTGAAGCTTTCTTT.